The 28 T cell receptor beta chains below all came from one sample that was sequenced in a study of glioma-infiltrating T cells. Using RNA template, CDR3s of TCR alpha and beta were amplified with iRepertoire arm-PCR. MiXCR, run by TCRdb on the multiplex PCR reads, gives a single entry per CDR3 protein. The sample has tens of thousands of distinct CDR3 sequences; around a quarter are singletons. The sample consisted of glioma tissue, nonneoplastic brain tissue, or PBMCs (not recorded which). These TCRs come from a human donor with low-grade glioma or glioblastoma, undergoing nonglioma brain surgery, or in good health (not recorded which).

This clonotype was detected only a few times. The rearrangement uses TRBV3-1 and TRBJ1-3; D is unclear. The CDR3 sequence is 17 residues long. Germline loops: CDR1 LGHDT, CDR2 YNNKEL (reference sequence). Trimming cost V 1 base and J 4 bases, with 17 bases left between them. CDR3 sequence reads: CASSQALGETEGNTIYF. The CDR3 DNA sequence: TGTGCCAGCAGCCAAGCATTGGGCGAGACGGAGGGAAACACCATATATTTT.

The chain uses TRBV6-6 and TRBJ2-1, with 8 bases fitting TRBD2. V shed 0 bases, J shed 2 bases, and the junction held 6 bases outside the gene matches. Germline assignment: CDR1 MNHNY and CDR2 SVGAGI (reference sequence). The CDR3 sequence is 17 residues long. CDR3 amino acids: CASSYSRTSGAYNEQFF. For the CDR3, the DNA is TGTGCCAGCAGTTACTCGCGAACTAGCGGAGCCTACAATGAGCAGTTCTTC.

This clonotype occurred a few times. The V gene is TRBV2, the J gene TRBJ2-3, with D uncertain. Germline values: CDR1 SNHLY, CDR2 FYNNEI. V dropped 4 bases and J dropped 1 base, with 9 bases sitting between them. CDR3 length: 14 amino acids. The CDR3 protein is CASSVGARTDTQYF. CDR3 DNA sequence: TGTGCCAGCAGTGTCGGTGCGCGCACAGATACGCAGTATTTT.

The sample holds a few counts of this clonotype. CDR3 residues: CASSLGRLAGGTDTQYF. The CDR3 region has the DNA TGTGCCAGCTCACTAGGCCGACTAGCGGGGGGCACAGATACGCAGTATTTT. The V call is TRBV18, the J call TRBJ2-3, with 12 positions matching TRBD2. The germline CDR1 and CDR2 sequences are KGHSH and LQKENI. The CDR3 length is 17 residues. V lost 4 bases, J lost 1 base, and 6 bases stayed unmatched.

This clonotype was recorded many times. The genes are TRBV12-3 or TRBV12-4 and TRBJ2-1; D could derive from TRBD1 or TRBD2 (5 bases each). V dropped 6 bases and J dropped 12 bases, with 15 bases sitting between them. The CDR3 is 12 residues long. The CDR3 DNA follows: TGTGCCAGCAGCCGAGGGACCCAACCGCAGTTCTTC. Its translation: CASSRGTQPQFF.

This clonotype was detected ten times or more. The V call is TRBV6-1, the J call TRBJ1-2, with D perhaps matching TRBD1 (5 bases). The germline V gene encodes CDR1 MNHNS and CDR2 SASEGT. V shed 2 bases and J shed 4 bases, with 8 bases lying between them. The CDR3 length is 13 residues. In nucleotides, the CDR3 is TGTGCCAGCAGTGAACCGGGACTCTATGGCTACACCTTC. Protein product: CASSEPGLYGYTF.

The CDR3 nucleotides read TGTGCCAGCAGCCAAGATCTGGGAGGGACCCCCAATCAGCCCCAGCATTTT. Amino acid sequence: CASSQDLGGTPNQPQHF. This chain uses TRBV3-1 with TRBJ1-5, with D tentatively TRBD1 (5 bases). This CDR3 comprises 17 residues. Germline CDR1 LGHDT, CDR2 YNNKEL (reference sequence). The V and J ends lost 0 bases and 3 bases respectively, with 15 bases between them.

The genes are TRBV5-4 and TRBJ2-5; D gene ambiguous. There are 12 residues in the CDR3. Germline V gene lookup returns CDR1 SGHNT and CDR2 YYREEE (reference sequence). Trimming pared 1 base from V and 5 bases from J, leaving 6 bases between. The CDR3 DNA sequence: TGTGCCAGCAGCTTGACGCCGGAGACCCAGTACTTC. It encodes CASSLTPETQYF.

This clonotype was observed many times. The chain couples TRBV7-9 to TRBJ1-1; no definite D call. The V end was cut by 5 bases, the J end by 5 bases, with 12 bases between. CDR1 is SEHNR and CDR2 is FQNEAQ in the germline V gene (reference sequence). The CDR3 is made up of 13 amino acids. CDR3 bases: TGTGCCAGCAGCCAATCCTTGGGGACTGAAGCTTTCTTT. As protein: CASSQSLGTEAFF.

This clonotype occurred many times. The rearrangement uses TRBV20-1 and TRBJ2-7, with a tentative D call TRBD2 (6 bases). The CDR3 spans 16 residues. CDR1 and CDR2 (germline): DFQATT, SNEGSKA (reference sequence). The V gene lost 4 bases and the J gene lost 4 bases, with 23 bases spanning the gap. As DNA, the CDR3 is TGCAGTGCTACCCAGCTAGCGAGAGGAGGCGGGTACGAGCAGTACTTC. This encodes CSATQLARGGGYEQYF.

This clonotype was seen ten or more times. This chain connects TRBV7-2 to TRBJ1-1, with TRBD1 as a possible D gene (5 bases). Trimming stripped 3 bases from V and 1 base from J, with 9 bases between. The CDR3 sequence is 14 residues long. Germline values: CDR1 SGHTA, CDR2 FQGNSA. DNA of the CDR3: TGTGCCAGCAGCTTGGGGGGAGCGAACACTGAAGCTTTCTTT. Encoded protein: CASSLGGANTEAFF.

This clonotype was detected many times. The DNA for the CDR3 is TGTGCCAGCAGTGTAGGACAGGGGTACGAGCAGTACTTC. Protein: CASSVGQGYEQYF. The chain recombines TRBV2 with TRBJ2-7; 9 nucleotides align to TRBD1. This CDR3 contains 13 residues. Germline lookup yields CDR1 SNHLY and CDR2 FYNNEI. V trimming: 4 bases; J trimming: 4 bases; junction bases outside the gene matches: 2. Full variable domain (rest looked up from reference TRBV2 and TRBJ2-7): EPEVTQTPSHQVTQMGQEVILRCVPISNHLYFYWYRQILGQKVEFLVSFYNNEISEKSEIFDDQFSVERPDGSNFTLKIRSTKLEDSAMYFCASSVGQGYEQYFGPGTRLTVT.

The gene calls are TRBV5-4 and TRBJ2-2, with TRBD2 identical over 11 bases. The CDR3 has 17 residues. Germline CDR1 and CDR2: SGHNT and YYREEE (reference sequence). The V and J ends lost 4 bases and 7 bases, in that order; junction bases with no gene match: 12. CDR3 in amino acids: CASSPKGTSGRLGELFF. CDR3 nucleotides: TGTGCCAGCAGCCCCAAAGGGACTAGCGGACGGCTCGGGGAGCTGTTTTTT.

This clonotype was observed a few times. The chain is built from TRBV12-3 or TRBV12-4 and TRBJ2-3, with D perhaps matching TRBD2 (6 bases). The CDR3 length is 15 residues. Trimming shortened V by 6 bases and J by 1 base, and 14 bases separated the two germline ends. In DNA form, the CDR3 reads TGTGCCAGCAGCTCTGGGACTTTTCGCACAGATACGCAGTATTTT. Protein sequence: CASSSGTFRTDTQYF.

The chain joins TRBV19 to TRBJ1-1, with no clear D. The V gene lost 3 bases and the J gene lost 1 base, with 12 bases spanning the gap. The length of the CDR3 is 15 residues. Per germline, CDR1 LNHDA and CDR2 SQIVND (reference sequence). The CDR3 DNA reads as TGTGCCAGTAGTATTCAGGAACGGGGGAACACTGAAGCTTTCTTT. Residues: CASSIQERGNTEAFF.

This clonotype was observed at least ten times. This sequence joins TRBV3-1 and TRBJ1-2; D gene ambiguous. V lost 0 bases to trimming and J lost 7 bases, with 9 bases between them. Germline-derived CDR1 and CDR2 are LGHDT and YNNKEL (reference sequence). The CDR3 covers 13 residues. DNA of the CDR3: TGTGCCAGCAGCCAAGATCGAACAGCTGGCTACACCTTC. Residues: CASSQDRTAGYTF.

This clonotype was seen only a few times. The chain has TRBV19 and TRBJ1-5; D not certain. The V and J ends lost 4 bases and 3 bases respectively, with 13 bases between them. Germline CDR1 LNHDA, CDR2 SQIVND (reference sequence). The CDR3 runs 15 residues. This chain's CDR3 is CASSSFQEPNQPQHF. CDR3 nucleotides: TGTGCCAGTAGTAGCTTTCAGGAACCCAATCAGCCCCAGCATTTT.

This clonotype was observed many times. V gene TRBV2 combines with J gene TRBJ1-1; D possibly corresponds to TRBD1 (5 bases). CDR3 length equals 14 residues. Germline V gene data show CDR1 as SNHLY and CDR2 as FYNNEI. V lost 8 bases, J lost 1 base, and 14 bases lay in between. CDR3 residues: CASARARKNTEAFF. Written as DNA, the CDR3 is TGTGCCAGCGCCAGGGCCCGAAAGAACACTGAAGCTTTCTTT.

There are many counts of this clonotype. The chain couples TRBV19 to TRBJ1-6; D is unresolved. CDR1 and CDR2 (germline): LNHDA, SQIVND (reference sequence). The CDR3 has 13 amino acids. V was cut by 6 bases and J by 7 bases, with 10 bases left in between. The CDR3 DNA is TGTGCCAGTAGCGTCACGGCGAATTCACCCCTCCACTTT. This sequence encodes CASSVTANSPLHF.

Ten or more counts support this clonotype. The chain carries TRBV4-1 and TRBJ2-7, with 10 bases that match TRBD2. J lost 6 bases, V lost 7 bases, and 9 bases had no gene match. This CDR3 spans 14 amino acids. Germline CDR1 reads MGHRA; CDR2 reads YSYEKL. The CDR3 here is CASKPTSGVGEQYF. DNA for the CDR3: TGCGCCAGCAAACCAACTAGCGGGGTCGGCGAGCAGTACTTC.

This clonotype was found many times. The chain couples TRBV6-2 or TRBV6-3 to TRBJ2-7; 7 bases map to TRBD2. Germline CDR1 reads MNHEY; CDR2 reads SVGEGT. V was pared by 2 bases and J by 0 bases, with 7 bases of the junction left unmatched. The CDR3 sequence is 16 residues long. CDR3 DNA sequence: TGTGCCAGCAGTTACCCCCCACTAGCGAGCTCCTACGAGCAGTACTTC. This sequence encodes CASSYPPLASSYEQYF.

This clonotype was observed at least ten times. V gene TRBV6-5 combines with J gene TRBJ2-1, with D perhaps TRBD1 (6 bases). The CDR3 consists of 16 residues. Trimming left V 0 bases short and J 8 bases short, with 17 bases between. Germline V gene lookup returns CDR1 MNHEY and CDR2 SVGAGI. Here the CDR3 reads CASSYSLTGLFHEQFF. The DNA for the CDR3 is TGTGCCAGCAGTTACTCGTTGACAGGCCTCTTCCATGAGCAGTTCTTC.

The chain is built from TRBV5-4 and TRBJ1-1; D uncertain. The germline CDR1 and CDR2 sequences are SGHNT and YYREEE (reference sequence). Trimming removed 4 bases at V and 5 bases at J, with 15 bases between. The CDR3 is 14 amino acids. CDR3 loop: CASSHYQRGTEAFF. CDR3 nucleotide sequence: TGTGCCAGCAGCCACTATCAGCGGGGAACTGAAGCTTTCTTT.

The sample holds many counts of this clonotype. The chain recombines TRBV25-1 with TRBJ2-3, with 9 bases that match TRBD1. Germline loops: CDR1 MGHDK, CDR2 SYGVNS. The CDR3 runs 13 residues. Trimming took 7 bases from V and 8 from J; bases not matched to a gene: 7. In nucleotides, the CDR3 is TGTGCCAGCATCCGACAGGGGGAAGGTACGCAGTATTTT. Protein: CASIRQGEGTQYF. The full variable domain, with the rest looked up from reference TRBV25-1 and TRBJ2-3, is EADIYQTPRYLVIGTGKKITLECSQTMGHDKMYWYQQDPGMELHLIHYSYGVNSTEKGDLSSESTVSRIRTEHFPLTLESARPSHTSQYLCASIRQGEGTQYFGPGTRLTVL.

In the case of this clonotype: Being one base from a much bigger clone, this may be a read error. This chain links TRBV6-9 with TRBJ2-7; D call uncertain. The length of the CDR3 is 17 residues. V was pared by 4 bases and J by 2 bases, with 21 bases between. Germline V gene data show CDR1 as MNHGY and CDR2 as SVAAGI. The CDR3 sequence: CASSSTRPGNKAYEQYF. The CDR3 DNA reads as TGTGCCAGCAGTTCGACCCGGCCCGGAAACAAAGCCTACGAGCAGTACTTC.

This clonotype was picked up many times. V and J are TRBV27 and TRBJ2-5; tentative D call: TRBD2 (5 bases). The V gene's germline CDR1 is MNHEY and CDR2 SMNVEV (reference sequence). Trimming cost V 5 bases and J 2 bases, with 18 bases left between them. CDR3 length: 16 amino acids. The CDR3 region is CASSPFAGSSQETQYF. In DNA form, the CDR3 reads TGTGCCAGCAGTCCTTTTGCGGGCAGCTCTCAAGAGACCCAGTACTTC.

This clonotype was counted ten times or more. The CDR3 nucleotides are TGTGCCAGCAGCTCGACAGGGCCCGGAGAGACCCAGTACTTC. Translation gives CASSSTGPGETQYF. The chain has TRBV7-9 and TRBJ2-5, with 7 bases aligning to TRBD1. CDR1 is SEHNR, CDR2 FQNEAQ, per germline (reference sequence). V lost 4 bases, J lost 4 bases, and 6 bases stayed unmatched. This CDR3 is 14 amino acids long.

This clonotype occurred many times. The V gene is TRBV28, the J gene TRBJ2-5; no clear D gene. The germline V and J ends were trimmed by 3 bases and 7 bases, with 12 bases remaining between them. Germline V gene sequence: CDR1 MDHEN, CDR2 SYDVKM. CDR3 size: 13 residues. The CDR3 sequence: CASSFPPQPTQYF. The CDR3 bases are TGTGCCAGCAGTTTTCCTCCCCAACCGACCCAGTACTTC.